Below are 17 T cell receptor beta chains sequenced from a single sample in a study of blood T cell repertoires in COVID-19 (dated by TCRdb to 2020 to 2021). The library came from the immunoSEQ multiplex PCR assay. TCRdb took over this immuneACCESS table, retaining in-frame rearrangements with V and J assigned. Such tables are incomplete; in checked studies, under half of the missing clones stem from an unresolved V gene, and the remainder is unexplained. For this sample the table gives roughly 97,000 clones, of which 60% to 85% were detected only once. Of the sample, about 6.5% is held by the ten largest clones. Sequenced input: peripheral blood. Every receptor here comes from a man in his 70s with acute or convalescent COVID-19.

The chain recombines TRBV7-3 with TRBJ2-3, with D perhaps TRBD2 (6 bases). Trimming removed 2 bases from V and 7 bases from J, with 10 bases in between. Germline CDR1 is SGHTA and CDR2 is FQGTGA. The CDR3 length is 13 residues. For the CDR3, the DNA is TGTGCCAGCAGCTTATCTAGCGAACATACGCAGTATTTT. Translating gives CASSLSSEHTQYF.

The V gene is TRBV2, the J gene TRBJ1-4; 10 bases line up with TRBD1. This CDR3 contains 13 residues. The V gene end was trimmed by 6 bases and the J gene end by 8 bases; junction bases not matched to a gene: 3. Germline lookup yields CDR1 SNHLY and CDR2 FYNNEI. In DNA form, the CDR3 reads TGTGCCAGCAGGGGGACAGGGGACGAAAAACTGTTTTTT. Encoded protein: CASRGTGDEKLFF.

This chain uses TRBV7-8 with TRBJ2-3, with 8 nucleotides matching TRBD1. CDR3 length: 16 amino acids. Per the germline V gene, CDR1 is SGHVS and CDR2 is FQNEAQ. The junction had 6 bases not matched to a gene; V was cut back by 1 base and J by 3 bases. The CDR3 DNA follows: TGTGCCAGCAGCTTAGTGCCAGGGGGCAGGACAGATACGCAGTATTTT. This gives the protein CASSLVPGGRTDTQYF. Filled out from reference TRBV7-8 and TRBJ2-3, the complete variable domain reads GAGVSQSPRYKVAKRGQDVALRCDPISGHVSLFWYQQALGQGPEFLTYFQNEAQLDKSGLPSDRFFAERPEGSVSTLKIQRTQQEDSAVYLCASSLVPGGRTDTQYFGPGTRLTVL.

This clone was counted a few times. The J gene is TRBJ1-6, the V gene TRBV3-1 (or the pseudogene TRBV3-2); D possibly corresponds to TRBD1 (5 bases). There are 14 residues in the CDR3. CDR1 LGHDT and CDR2 YNNKEL come from the germline V gene (reference sequence). The V and J ends lost 2 bases and 13 bases respectively, with 15 bases between them. CDR3 DNA sequence: TGTGCCAGCAGCCAAAGAACCGAAGGGGCTCCCCTCCACTTT. It specifies CASSQRTEGAPLHF.

The CDR3 DNA is TGTGCCAGCAGCTTAGGGGTCACAGCTACCGGGGAGCTGTTTTTT. Its translation is CASSLGVTATGELFF. The chain combines TRBV7-9 with TRBJ2-2, with D hard to call. V was cut by 1 base and J by 5 bases, with 11 bases left in between. The germline CDR1 and CDR2 sequences are SEHNR and FQNEAQ (reference sequence). This CDR3 contains 15 residues.

The J gene is TRBJ2-7, the V gene TRBV5-1; TRBD1 agrees at 7 bases. CDR3 length equals 14 residues. Looked up from germline, CDR1 is SGHRS and CDR2 is YFSETQ. V shed 4 bases, J shed 0 bases, and the junction held 4 bases outside the gene matches. The CDR3 sequence is CASSPRDSSYEQYF. The CDR3 DNA is TGCGCCAGCAGCCCCCGGGACAGCTCCTACGAGCAGTACTTC.

J is TRBJ2-3 and V is TRBV19; 7 positions match TRBD2. Germline assignment: CDR1 LNHDA and CDR2 SQIVND (reference sequence). V was clipped by 5 bases and J by 2 bases; unmatched bases: 13. This CDR3 has 17 residues. CDR3 nucleotides: TGTGCCAGTAGTCCCACCGCTCTAGCGGACTCCACAGATACGCAGTATTTT. It is translated as CASSPTALADSTDTQYF. Using reference TRBV19 and TRBJ2-3 for the parts outside the CDR3, the full variable domain is DGGITQSPKYLFRKEGQNVTLSCEQNLNHDAMYWYRQDPGQGLRLIYYSQIVNDFQKGDIAEGYSVSREKKESFPLTVTSAQKNPTAFYLCASSPTALADSTDTQYFGPGTRLTVL.

This clone was detected a few times. The chain combines TRBV2 with TRBJ2-7, with 7 bases identical to TRBD2. Germline V lookup: CDR1 SNHLY, CDR2 FYNNEI. The CDR3 contains 15 residues. The V segment lost 4 bases and the J segment 3 bases; nucleotides outside the gene matches: 9. The CDR3 coding sequence is TGTGCCAGCAGTGTGGGGAGGGCGGGCGGCTACGAGCAGTACTTC. Translated, it gives CASSVGRAGGYEQYF.

The J gene is TRBJ1-4, the V gene TRBV2; D gene ambiguous. Trimming removed 4 bases from V and 13 bases from J, with 22 bases in between. CDR1 and CDR2 (germline): SNHLY, FYNNEI. This CDR3 is built from 15 residues. CDR3 amino acids: CASSAFGDNVVRLFF. In DNA, the CDR3 is TGTGCCAGCAGTGCATTCGGAGATAATGTGGTCAGACTGTTTTTT.

The genes are TRBV19 and TRBJ1-2; the match to TRBD1 covers 9 bases. The CDR3 length is 15 residues. Trimming at V came to 7 bases and at J to 3 bases, leaving 9 bases not matched to a gene. CDR1 is LNHDA and CDR2 is SQIVND in the germline V gene (reference sequence). The CDR3 DNA sequence: TGTGCCAGTAACACAGGGGGCGCAGGTGACTATGGCTACACCTTC. Its protein product is CASNTGGAGDYGYTF.

The V gene is TRBV27, the J gene TRBJ2-3; weak D call: TRBD1 (5 bases). CDR1 MNHEY and CDR2 SMNVEV come from the germline V gene (reference sequence). The CDR3 has 11 amino acids. V shed 6 bases and J shed 6 bases, with 7 bases lying between them. CDR3 in amino acids: CASRNRDTQYF. The CDR3 bases are TGTGCCAGCAGGAACAGGGATACGCAGTATTTT.

The chain uses TRBV7-2 and TRBJ2-2, with 7 nucleotides matching TRBD2. The CDR3 has 14 residues. V shed 7 bases, J shed 4 bases, and the junction held 6 bases outside the gene matches. CDR1 and CDR2 (germline): SGHTA, FQGNSA. CDR3 nucleotides: TGTGCCAGCATCCGGGAGGACCTCACCGGGGAGCTGTTTTTT. Translated: CASIREDLTGELFF.

The V gene is TRBV24-1, the J gene TRBJ2-1; 10 bases are a match to TRBD2. The CDR3 has 16 residues. CDR1 is KGHDR, CDR2 SFDVKD, per germline. V lost 4 bases and J lost 12; bases outside the gene matches: 14. This CDR3 is CATSDVTSGTARGQFF. The DNA for the CDR3 is TGTGCCACCAGTGACGTAACTAGCGGGACGGCAAGGGGGCAGTTCTTC.

CDR3 amino acids: CASKQGVYVVNEKLFF. The CDR3 DNA reads TGCGCCAGTAAACAGGGGGTATATGTGGTAAACGAAAAACTGTTTTTT. This chain uses TRBV5-1 with TRBJ1-4; 8 bases match TRBD1. The J segment lost 8 bases and the V segment lost 8 bases, leaving 17 bases of the junction unmatched. The germline gives CDR1 SGHRS, CDR2 YFSETQ. This CDR3 spans 16 amino acids.

V is TRBV10-2 and J is TRBJ2-7, with D perhaps TRBD2 (6 bases). The CDR3 sequence is 13 residues long. Germline V gene sequence: CDR1 WSHSY, CDR2 SAAADI. Trimming removed 3 bases from V and 3 bases from J, with 9 bases in between. In DNA form, the CDR3 reads TGCGCCAGCAGTGAATTCGGGGGCTACGAGCAGTACTTC. Translating gives CASSEFGGYEQYF.

This clone was detected a few times. The chain couples TRBV3-1 (or the pseudogene TRBV3-2) to TRBJ2-1; unclear D gene. CDR1 is LGHDT, CDR2 YNNKEL, per germline (reference sequence). V dropped 2 bases and J dropped 9 bases, with 17 bases sitting between them. The CDR3 is made up of 15 amino acids. CDR3 sequence reads: CASSQSWSTSGEQFF. CDR3 bases: TGTGCCAGCAGCCAAAGTTGGAGTACAAGTGGTGAGCAGTTCTTC.

This chain uses TRBV11-2 with TRBJ1-4; the match to TRBD1 covers 9 bases. After removal of 5 bases from V and 8 bases from J, the junction contained 6 bases not matched to a gene. The CDR3 extends over 14 amino acids. Germline CDR1 SGHAT, CDR2 FQNNGV. CDR3 in amino acids: CASSPTGGGEKLFF. The CDR3 DNA sequence: TGTGCCAGCAGCCCGACAGGGGGTGGCGAAAAACTGTTTTTT.